This T cell receptor (beta chain) came from a study of shared clonotypes between healthy human individuals. Whole-study context: Three plates were used per donor for CD4 naive, three for CD4 memory, two for CD8 naive and one for CD8 memory.

Only CD45RO-negative cells positively selected for CCR7 counted as naive CD8 cells, so terminally differentiated effector memory CD45RA+ cells were excluded. This CDR3 comprises 14 residues. CDR1 is SGHDT, CDR2 YYEEEE, per germline. Trimming removed 9 bases from V and 4 bases from J, with 19 bases in between. Produced via immunoSEQ multiplex PCR; TCRdb's table is partial and in-frame only. The repertoire holds 550,000 to 750,000 clones, with over 95% as singletons. The TCR comes from a woman in her twenties or thirties in good health. This rearrangement joins TRBV5-6 to TRBJ1-2; a weak D match, TRBD1 (5 bases). Sequenced material: naive CD8+ T cells sorted from blood. CDR3 sequence (DNA): TGTGCCACCCAGCGGGGGAGTGGGTCCTATGGCTACACCTTC. As protein: CATQRGSGSYGYTF.